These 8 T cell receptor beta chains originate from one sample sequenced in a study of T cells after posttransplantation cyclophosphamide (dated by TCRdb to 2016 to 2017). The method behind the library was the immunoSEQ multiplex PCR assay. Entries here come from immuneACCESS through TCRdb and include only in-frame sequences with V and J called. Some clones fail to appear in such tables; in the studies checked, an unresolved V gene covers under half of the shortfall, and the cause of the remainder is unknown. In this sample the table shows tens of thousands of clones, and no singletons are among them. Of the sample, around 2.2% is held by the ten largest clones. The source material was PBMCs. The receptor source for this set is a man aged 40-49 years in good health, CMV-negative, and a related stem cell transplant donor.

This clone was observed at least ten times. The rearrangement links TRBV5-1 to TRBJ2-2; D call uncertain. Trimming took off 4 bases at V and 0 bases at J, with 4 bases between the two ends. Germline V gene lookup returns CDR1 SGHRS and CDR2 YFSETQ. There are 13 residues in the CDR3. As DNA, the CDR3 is TGCGCCAGCAGCCCCTCGAACACCGGGGAGCTGTTTTTT. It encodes CASSPSNTGELFF.

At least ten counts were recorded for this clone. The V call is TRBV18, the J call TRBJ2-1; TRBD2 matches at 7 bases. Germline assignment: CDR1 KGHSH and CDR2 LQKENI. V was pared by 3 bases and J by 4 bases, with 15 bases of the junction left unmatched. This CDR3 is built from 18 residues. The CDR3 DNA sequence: TGTGCCAGCTCACCGGTCGTGTCTAGCGGAATTTATTACAATGAGCAGTTCTTC. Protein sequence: CASSPVVSSGIYYNEQFF.

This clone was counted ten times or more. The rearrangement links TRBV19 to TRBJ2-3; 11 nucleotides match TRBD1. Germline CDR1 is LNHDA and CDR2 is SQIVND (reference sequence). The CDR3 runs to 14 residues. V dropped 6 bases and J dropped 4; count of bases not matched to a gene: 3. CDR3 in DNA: TGTGCCAGTAGGGACAGGGGGCACGCAGATACGCAGTATTTT. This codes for CASRDRGHADTQYF.

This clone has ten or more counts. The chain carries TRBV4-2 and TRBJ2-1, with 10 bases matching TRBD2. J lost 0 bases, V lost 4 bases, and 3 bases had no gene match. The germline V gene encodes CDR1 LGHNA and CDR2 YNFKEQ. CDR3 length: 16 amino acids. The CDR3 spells CASSPSSGSSYNEQFF. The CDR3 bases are TGTGCCAGCAGCCCTTCTAGCGGGAGCTCCTACAATGAGCAGTTCTTC.

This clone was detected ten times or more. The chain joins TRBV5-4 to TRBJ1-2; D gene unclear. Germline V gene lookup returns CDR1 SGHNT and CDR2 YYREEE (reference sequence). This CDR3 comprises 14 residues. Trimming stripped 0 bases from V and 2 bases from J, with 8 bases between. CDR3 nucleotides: TGTGCCAGCAGCTTGGCTTCTCAGAACTATGGCTACACCTTC. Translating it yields CASSLASQNYGYTF.

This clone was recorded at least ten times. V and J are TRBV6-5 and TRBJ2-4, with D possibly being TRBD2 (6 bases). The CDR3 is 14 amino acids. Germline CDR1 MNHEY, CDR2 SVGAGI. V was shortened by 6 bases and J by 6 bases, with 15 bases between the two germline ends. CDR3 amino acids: CASRKTGTLNIQYF. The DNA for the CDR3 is TGTGCCAGCAGAAAAACCGGGACTTTAAACATTCAGTACTTC.

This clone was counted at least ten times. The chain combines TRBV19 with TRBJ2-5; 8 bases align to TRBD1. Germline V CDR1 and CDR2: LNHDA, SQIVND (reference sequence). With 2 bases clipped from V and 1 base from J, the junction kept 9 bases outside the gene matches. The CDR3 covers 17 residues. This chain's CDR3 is CASSIILRTGLQETQYF. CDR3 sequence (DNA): TGTGCCAGTAGTATAATTCTACGGACAGGGCTCCAAGAGACCCAGTACTTC.

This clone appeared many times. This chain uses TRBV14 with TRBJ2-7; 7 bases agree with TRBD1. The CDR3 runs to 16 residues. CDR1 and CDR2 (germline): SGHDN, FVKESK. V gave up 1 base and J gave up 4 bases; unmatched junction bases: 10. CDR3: CASSQVSLKGAYEQYF. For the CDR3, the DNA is TGTGCCAGCAGCCAAGTTTCGCTTAAGGGGGCTTACGAGCAGTACTTC.